Listed below are T cell receptor beta chains from one sample, sequenced in a study of OX40 agonist ivuxolimab in advanced cancers. Produced via immunoSEQ multiplex PCR; TCRdb's table is partial and in-frame only. The sample consists of about 110,000 clones, roughly nine tenths of them appearing once. Sequencing used CD4+ or CD8+ T cells sorted from blood, obtained in a trial of the OX40 agonist ivuxolimab. The receptor set was obtained from an adult with an advanced solid tumor such as melanoma, head and neck, liver or kidney cancer. Both conserved end residues are part of each CDR3. Fields, in order: D gene, V gene, J gene, clone size, CDR3 protein, CDR3 DNA. D genes are given only for firm matches. Size is omitted from some rows. Given values are once, few, many or a class for expanded clones.

D gene: TRBD1
V gene: TRBV5-4
J gene: TRBJ2-1
clone size: -
CDR3 protein: CASSFGTGSYNEQFF
CDR3 DNA: TGTGCCAGCAGCTTCGGGACAGGGTCCTACAATGAGCAGTTCTTC

D gene: -
V gene: TRBV18
J gene: TRBJ2-3
clone size: -
CDR3 protein: CASSPNEGTGDTQYF
CDR3 DNA: TGTGCCAGCTCACCAAATGAGGGGACTGGGGATACGCAGTATTTT

D gene: -
V gene: TRBV5-6
J gene: TRBJ2-6
clone size: -
CDR3 protein: CASSANSGANVLTF
CDR3 DNA: TGTGCCAGCAGCGCGAACTCTGGGGCCAACGTCCTGACTTTC

D gene: -
V gene: TRBV29-1
J gene: TRBJ2-7
clone size: -
CDR3 protein: CSVGEGTEQYF
CDR3 DNA: TGCAGCGTTGGCGAAGGGACCGAGCAGTACTTC

D gene: TRBD2
V gene: TRBV28
J gene: TRBJ2-3
clone size: -
CDR3 protein: CASSPSGGASYTQYF
CDR3 DNA: TGTGCCAGCAGTCCTAGCGGGGGGGCCTCTTATACGCAGTATTTT

D gene: -
V gene: TRBV7-2
J gene: TRBJ2-7
clone size: -
CDR3 protein: CASSFTDTRGTYEQYF
CDR3 DNA: TGTGCCAGCAGCTTCACGGACACTCGAGGCACCTACGAGCAGTACTTC

D gene: -
V gene: TRBV6-5
J gene: TRBJ2-1
clone size: -
CDR3 protein: CASNPGLRYNEQFF
CDR3 DNA: TGTGCCAGCAATCCGGGACTCCGCTACAATGAGCAGTTCTTC

D gene: -
V gene: TRBV6-5
J gene: TRBJ2-1
clone size: -
CDR3 protein: CASSSHGNPNNEQFF
CDR3 DNA: TGTGCCAGCAGTTCCCACGGGAACCCGAACAATGAGCAGTTCTTC

D gene: TRBD2
V gene: TRBV7-6
J gene: TRBJ2-3
clone size: -
CDR3 protein: CASSLATGRADTQYF
CDR3 DNA: TGTGCCAGCAGCTTAGCTACGGGGAGGGCAGATACGCAGTATTTT

D gene: TRBD1
V gene: TRBV7-3
J gene: TRBJ1-3
clone size: -
CDR3 protein: CASSLYRDRGTFSGNTIYF
CDR3 DNA: TGTGCCAGCAGCTTATACCGGGACAGGGGAACTTTCTCTGGAAACACCATATATTTT

D gene: TRBD1
V gene: TRBV9
J gene: TRBJ2-1
clone size: -
CDR3 protein: CASSLQFLRDRVDEQFF
CDR3 DNA: TGTGCCAGCAGCCTTCAGTTTCTCCGGGACAGGGTCGATGAGCAGTTCTTC

D gene: -
V gene: TRBV11-3
J gene: TRBJ2-7
clone size: -
CDR3 protein: CASSLSSGTEQYF
CDR3 DNA: TGTGCCAGCAGCCTTTCATCCGGTACCGAGCAGTACTTC

D gene: TRBD2
V gene: TRBV6-5
J gene: TRBJ2-4
clone size: -
CDR3 protein: CASSSPAGGYIQYF
CDR3 DNA: TGTGCCAGCAGCAGCCCAGCGGGGGGCTACATTCAGTACTTC

D gene: -
V gene: TRBV28
J gene: TRBJ2-7
clone size: -
CDR3 protein: CASSPPGYSYEQYF
CDR3 DNA: TGTGCCAGCAGTCCCCCCGGATACTCCTACGAGCAGTACTTC

D gene: -
V gene: TRBV9
J gene: TRBJ1-3
clone size: -
CDR3 protein: CASSVSIQDGNTIYF
CDR3 DNA: TGTGCCAGCAGCGTTAGCATCCAGGATGGAAACACCATATATTTT

D gene: TRBD2
V gene: TRBV6-1
J gene: TRBJ2-4
clone size: once
CDR3 protein: CASSDPLAGGLLAKNIQYF
CDR3 DNA: TGTGCCAGCAGTGACCCACTAGCGGGGGGGCTCTTAGCCAAAAACATTCAGTACTTC

D gene: TRBD1
V gene: TRBV19
J gene: TRBJ1-6
clone size: -
CDR3 protein: CASSTDRDSSPLHF
CDR3 DNA: TGTGCCAGTAGTACGGACAGGGACAGCTCACCCCTCCACTTT

D gene: TRBD2
V gene: TRBV6-1
J gene: TRBJ2-2
clone size: -
CDR3 protein: CASKGGGYTGELFF
CDR3 DNA: TGTGCCAGCAAAGGCGGGGGATACACCGGGGAGCTGTTTTTT

D gene: -
V gene: TRBV19
J gene: TRBJ1-3
clone size: once
CDR3 protein: CASTPPTGPTRAIYF
CDR3 DNA: TGTGCCAGTACCCCCCCGACGGGACCCACGCGGGCCATATATTTT

D gene: -
V gene: TRBV6-5
J gene: TRBJ2-1
clone size: -
CDR3 protein: CASSYYRWDANEQFF
CDR3 DNA: TGTGCCAGCAGTTATTACAGATGGGACGCAAATGAGCAGTTCTTC

D gene: -
V gene: TRBV14
J gene: TRBJ1-2
clone size: -
CDR3 protein: CASSQDGFGGSNYGYTF
CDR3 DNA: TGTGCCAGCAGCCAAGATGGTTTTGGTGGTTCTAACTATGGCTACACCTTC

D gene: -
V gene: TRBV28
J gene: TRBJ2-1
clone size: -
CDR3 protein: CASSLGGDGKNEQFF
CDR3 DNA: TGTGCCAGCAGTTTGGGGGGAGACGGGAAGAATGAGCAGTTCTTC

D gene: -
V gene: TRBV28
J gene: TRBJ1-6
clone size: -
CDR3 protein: CASSFSGYNSPLHF
CDR3 DNA: TGTGCCAGCAGTTTCTCAGGGTATAATTCACCCCTCCACTTT